This T cell receptor (beta chain) came from a study of blood T cell repertoires in COVID-19. Whole-study context: Samples of COVID-19 (acute and convalescent) were obtained from the United States, Italy and Spain.

In terms of age and location, participants ranged from roughly 18 to 95 years and lived in 24 US areas. In Cohort 3, a recovered donor had either two negative PCRs, clearance, or symptom resolution. Produced via immunoSEQ multiplex PCR; TCRdb's table is partial and in-frame only. The table records about 310,000 clones, roughly 90% of them present only once. Trimming stripped 8 bases from V and 12 bases from J, with 14 bases between. Germline V CDR1 and CDR2: MNHEY, SVGAGI. The CDR3 contains 11 residues. The chain employs TRBV6-5 and TRBJ2-1, with D possibly being TRBD2 (6 bases). Sequencing was done on a sample of PBMCs or T cells enriched from blood (not recorded which). The receptor was isolated from a woman aged 25 to 39 who had recovered from COVID-19. In DNA form, the CDR3 reads TGTGCCAGCTCCCCTGGACTACCGCAGTTCTTC. Translating it yields CASSPGLPQFF.